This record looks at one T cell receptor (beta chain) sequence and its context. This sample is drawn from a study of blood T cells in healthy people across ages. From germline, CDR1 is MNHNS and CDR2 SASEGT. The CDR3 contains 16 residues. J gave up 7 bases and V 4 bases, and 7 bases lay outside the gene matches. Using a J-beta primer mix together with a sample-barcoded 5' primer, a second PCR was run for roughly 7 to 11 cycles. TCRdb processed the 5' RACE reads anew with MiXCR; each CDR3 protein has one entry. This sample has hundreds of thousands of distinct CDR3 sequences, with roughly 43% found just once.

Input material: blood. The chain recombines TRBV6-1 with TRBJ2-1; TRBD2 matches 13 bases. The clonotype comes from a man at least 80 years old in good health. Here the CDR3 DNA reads TGTGCCAGCAGTGCAGGGACTAGCGGGGTAAGAAATGAGCAGTTCTTC. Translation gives CASSAGTSGVRNEQFF.